This T cell receptor beta chain was documented in a study of shared clonotypes between healthy human individuals. Remarks on this clone: Antigen: not known.

Germline V gene lookup returns CDR1 SGHRS and CDR2 YFSETQ. CDR3 length: 16 amino acids. The ends lost 4 bases at V and 0 bases at J; junction bases unmatched: 7. Donors had no recently reported acute infections or vaccinations and were HIV-negative. Study-wide findings and caveats: Relative to memory subsets, naive subsets generally showed larger estimated richness.

Some clones are missing from TCRdb's copy, which holds only in-frame ones; the method was immunoSEQ multiplex PCR. Of 550,000 to 800,000 clones in the sample, 74% were seen once. The TCR sequence derives from a woman in her 30s in good health. The sequenced sample was memory CD4+ T cells sorted from blood. Indicated subset: CD45RA-negative fraction. The J gene is TRBJ2-4, the V gene TRBV5-1; 7 bases fit TRBD1. The CDR3 nucleotides read TGCGCCAGCAGCCCCCTACAGGGGCTAGCCAAAAACATTCAGTACTTC. This codes for CASSPLQGLAKNIQYF. Together with reference TRBV5-1 and TRBJ2-4, the CDR3 gives the full variable domain: KAGVTQTPRYLIKTRGQQVTLSCSPISGHRSVSWYQQTPGQGLQFLFEYFSETQRNKGNFPGRFSGRQFSNSRSEMNVSTLELGDSALYLCASSPLQGLAKNIQYFGAGTRLSVL.